The following is a T cell receptor beta chain sequence with its context. Antigen specificity is unknown. Trimming pared 1 base from V and 2 bases from J, leaving 8 bases between. Per the germline V gene, CDR1 is SEHNR and CDR2 is FQNEAQ (reference sequence). CDR3 size: 14 residues. This entry comes from a study of T cell repertoires in cytomegalovirus infection. Study at large: Researchers turned to recently identified HLA-C-restricted CMV epitopes as well as well-studied HLA-B-restricted ones. Regarding the study as a whole: Adding up the frequency of public TCR beta families identified people who carried CMV plus the relevant HLA.

TCRdb analysed the reads with MiXCR anew, one entry per CDR3 protein. This table has 750,000 to 950,000 distinct CDR3 sequences, approximately 32% appearing once. The starting material was cultured CD8+ T cells from PBMCs, obtained from culture after CMV antigen stimulation. The chain recombines TRBV7-9 with TRBJ1-2; D not resolved. The source of this sequence is a human donor in good health (CMV status not recorded). Some clones in this sample may be carry-over from other donors' samples. CDR3 protein: CASSLDSRNYGYTF. In DNA form, the CDR3 reads TGTGCCAGCAGCTTAGACTCTAGGAACTATGGCTACACCTTC.